This T cell receptor (beta chain) was obtained from a study of blood T cell repertoires in COVID-19. In the original analysis: Estimation of nucleated cell counts relied on the amplification of reference gene primers. Repertoires were generated with immunoSEQ multiplex PCR, while TCRdb's copy carries only in-frame clones and drops some. V, J and clone size are those of that table, while D and trimming were read from the DNA. The profile shows around 69,000 clones, 70% to 90% of them singletons. The CDR3 has 13 residues. V was shortened by 4 bases and J by 6 bases, with 13 bases between the two germline ends. The germline V gene has CDR1 GTSNPN and CDR2 SVGIG (reference sequence).

Input material: peripheral blood. This clonotype originated in a man between 45 and 60 years old with acute or convalescent COVID-19. V usage is TRBV30 and J usage is TRBJ1-5, with a weak D call TRBD1 (6 bases). Here the CDR3 reads CAWTAGGTQPQHF. CDR3 nucleotides: TGTGCCTGGACCGCTGGGGGCACTCAGCCCCAGCATTTT. The complete variable domain, with remaining parts taken from reference TRBV30 and TRBJ1-5, reads SQTIHQWPATLVQPVGSPLSLECTVEGTSNPNLYWYRQAAGRGLQLLFYSVGIGQISSEVPQNLSASRPQDRQFILSSKKLLLSDSGFYLCAWTAGGTQPQHFGDGTRLSIL.